These T cell receptor beta chains were read from a single sample in a study of cytomegalovirus exposure and HLA in healthy donors. The method was immunoSEQ multiplex PCR; TCRdb's version includes in-frame clones alone and lacks a portion of them. The repertoire has around 180,000 clones, over 70% of them found once; the top ten carry almost 7%. What was sequenced was PBMCs. These receptors were obtained from a man aged 25 to 45 in good health and CMV-seropositive. CDR3s include the opening cysteine and the closing phenylalanine or tryptophan. D genes are given only for firm matches. Expanded clones are given a class, and other clones once, few, many or no size at all.

>TRBJ2-5|TRBV7-2|TRBD2|.
TGTGCCAGCATGGGGGGACTAGCAAGATATGGAGAGACCCAGTACTTC
CASMGGLARYGETQYF
>TRBJ1-1|TRBV7-8|.|.
TGTGCCAGCAGCTTAGACTTCGGGGGAAGCACTGAAGCTTTCTTT
CASSLDFGGSTEAFF
>TRBJ1-1|TRBV11-2|TRBD1|once
TGTGCCAGCAGCTTACGTGTGACAGGGTGGTACACTGAAGCTTTCTTT
CASSLRVTGWYTEAFF
>TRBJ2-3|TRBV10-3|TRBD2|.
TGTGCCATCAGTGAGTGGGGACTAGCGGGAGTAACGGGCACAGATACGCAGTATTTT
CAISEWGLAGVTGTDTQYF
>TRBJ2-1|TRBV7-9|TRBD1|.
TGTGCCAGCAGCCCTCGGACAGGGTACAATGAGCAGTTCTTC
CASSPRTGYNEQFF
>TRBJ2-7|TRBV10-3|.|.
TGTGCCATCAGACAGGGACGGAGCTACGAGCAGTACTTC
CAIRQGRSYEQYF
>TRBJ1-4|TRBV27|TRBD1|.
TGTGCCAGCAGTTTATCCAGACAGGGATTCGAAAAACTGTTTTTT
CASSLSRQGFEKLFF
>TRBJ2-7|TRBV15|.|.
TGTGCCACCAGCAGAGATAGGGGGAGGGCCTACGAGCAGTACTTC
CATSRDRGRAYEQYF
>TRBJ1-4|TRBV4-2|.|.
TGTGCCAGCAGCCAAGCGGTTCGTGAAAAACTGTTTTTT
CASSQAVREKLFF
>TRBJ1-1|TRBV5-6|.|.
TGTGCCAGCAGCCGCACCCCTATGAACACTGAAGCTTTCTTT
CASSRTPMNTEAFF
>TRBJ2-5|TRBV11-3|.|.
TGTGCCAGCAGCCCAATGGCAGCGGCAGCCCAAGAGACCCAGTACTTC
CASSPMAAAAQETQYF
>TRBJ2-4|TRBV19|TRBD1|.
TGTGCCAGTAGTTCTAGACAGGGGGCGATGGCCCTGGGAAACATTCAGTACTTC
CASSSRQGAMALGNIQYF
>TRBJ2-3|TRBV5-1|TRBD2|.
TGCGCCAGCAGCCTCCAATCCATGACTAGCGGGGGAGATACGCAGTATTTT
CASSLQSMTSGGDTQYF
>TRBJ2-7|TRBV28|.|.
TGTGCCAGCAGTTTTGGTGCAGTTTACGAGCAGTACTTC
CASSFGAVYEQYF
>TRBJ1-4|TRBV13|TRBD1|.
TGTGCCAGCAGCTTCGCCGGGACAGGGGACGAAAAACTGTTTTTT
CASSFAGTGDEKLFF
>TRBJ2-7|TRBV6-5|TRBD1|.
TGTGCCAGCAGTCGACAGGGGGTTTTAGGGGAGCAGTACTTC
CASSRQGVLGEQYF
>TRBJ1-3|TRBV30|TRBD1|once
TGTGCCCTGAGTGGAGGGGGCGCCGGAAACACCATATATTTT
CALSGGGAGNTIYF
>TRBJ1-4|TRBV6-6|.|.
TGTGCCAGCCTCCCGGGAGTCGAAGAAAAACTGTTTTTT
CASLPGVEEKLFF
>TRBJ2-7|TRBV6-1|.|.
TGTGCCAGCAGTGAAGCGTTCGAAGCTACCTACGAGCAGTACTTC
CASSEAFEATYEQYF
>TRBJ2-7|TRBV28|.|.
TGTGCCAGCAGTCCGACAGGCCTTTCCTACGAGCAGTACTTC
CASSPTGLSYEQYF
>TRBJ2-1|TRBV15|.|.
TGTGCCACCAGCAGAGGGGGGAGATTAGCGGCGAGCTCCTACAATGAGCAGTTCTTC
CATSRGGRLAASSYNEQFF
>TRBJ1-1|TRBV28|TRBD1|few
TGTGCCAGCAGTTCCCTCTCCGGGACAGGCACTGAAGCTTTCTTT
CASSSLSGTGTEAFF
>TRBJ1-4|TRBV30|TRBD1|once
TGTGCCTGGAGAGAGGGGGCGCGAGGTGAAAAACTGTTTTTT
CAWREGARGEKLFF